This T cell receptor (beta chain) derives from a study of shared clonotypes between healthy human individuals. Clones were read by immunoSEQ multiplex PCR, and TCRdb kept only the in-frame ones, dropping some. The sample carries about 700,000 clones, roughly 70% recorded once. The sequencing sample was made of memory CD4+ T cells sorted from blood. Indicated subset: CD45RA-negative fraction. The receptor was derived from a woman aged 30 to 39 in good health.

Written as DNA, the CDR3 is TGCGCCAGCAGCCAGGCAGAATCCTACAATGAGCAGTTCTTC. Translation gives CASSQAESYNEQFF. V and J are TRBV5-1 and TRBJ2-1; D ambiguous. V shed 4 bases and J shed 1 base, with 9 bases lying between them. Germline CDR1 is SGHRS and CDR2 is YFSETQ. The CDR3 has 14 residues. Full variable domain (missing parts from reference TRBV5-1 and TRBJ2-1): KAGVTQTPRYLIKTRGQQVTLSCSPISGHRSVSWYQQTPGQGLQFLFEYFSETQRNKGNFPGRFSGRQFSNSRSEMNVSTLELGDSALYLCASSQAESYNEQFFGPGTRLTVL.